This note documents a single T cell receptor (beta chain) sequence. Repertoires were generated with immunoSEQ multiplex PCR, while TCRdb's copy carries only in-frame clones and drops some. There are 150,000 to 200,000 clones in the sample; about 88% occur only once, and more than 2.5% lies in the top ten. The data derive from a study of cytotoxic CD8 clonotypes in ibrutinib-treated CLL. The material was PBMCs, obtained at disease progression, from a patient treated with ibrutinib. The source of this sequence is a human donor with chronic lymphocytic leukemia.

This CDR3 is CASSVLGTSGNEQFF. The CDR3, as DNA: TGTGCCAGCAGCGTATTGGGGACTAGCGGTAATGAGCAGTTCTTC. This rearrangement joins TRBV9 to TRBJ2-1, with 11 bases that match TRBD2. V shed 1 base and J 7 bases; nucleotides not matched to a gene: 4. CDR1 is SGDLS, CDR2 YYNGEE, per germline. The CDR3 consists of 15 residues.